The 3 T cell receptor beta chains below all came from one sample that was sequenced in a study of T cells in Graves' hyperthyroidism and ophthalmopathy. Authors of the study amplified TCR beta CDR3 regions from RNA transcripts. In the first-round RT-PCR of the TCR CDR3, the HTBI primer set was used. Via MiXCR, TCRdb re-called the multiplex PCR reads, giving one row per CDR3 protein. The data hold about 360,000 distinct CDR3 sequences, with roughly 13% observed a single time. The specimen was blood. All receptors come from a woman aged 18 to 35 with Graves' hyperthyroidism.

Ten or more counts support this clonotype. The chain recombines TRBV3-1 with TRBJ1-5, with D perhaps matching TRBD1 (6 bases). Per germline, CDR1 LGHDT and CDR2 YNNKEL (reference sequence). V lost 4 bases, J lost 0 bases, and 16 bases lay in between. The CDR3 extends over 17 amino acids. CDR3 sequence reads: CASSPSPGTTSNQPQHF. The CDR3 DNA is TGTGCCAGCAGCCCATCTCCCGGGACAACTAGCAATCAGCCCCAGCATTTT.

J is TRBJ2-7 and V is TRBV11-2, with D maybe TRBD1 (5 bases). The CDR3 has 15 amino acids. Trimming took 1 base from V and 4 from J, leaving 14 bases between them. The germline CDR1 and CDR2 sequences are SGHAT and FQNNGV. In DNA form, the CDR3 reads TGTGCCAGCAGCTTAGGGGGCGGAGCTCGATACGAGCAGTACTTC. This sequence encodes CASSLGGGARYEQYF. The whole variable domain, filled in from reference TRBV11-2 and TRBJ2-7, reads EAGVAQSPRYKIIEKRQSVAFWCNPISGHATLYWYQQILGQGPKLLIQFQNNGVVDDSQLPKDRFSAERLKGVDSTLKIQPAKLEDSAVYLCASSLGGGARYEQYFGPGTRLTVT.

This clonotype was observed many times. The V gene is TRBV28, the J gene TRBJ1-1; no reliable D call. The CDR3 covers 14 residues. Germline V gives CDR1 MDHEN, CDR2 SYDVKM. Trimming removed 6 bases from V and 3 bases from J, with 14 bases in between. CDR3 nucleotide sequence: TGTGCCAGCAGAACCCCAACCCCCCACACTGAAGCTTTCTTT. Protein product: CASRTPTPHTEAFF.